These 15 T cell receptor beta chains came from one sample sequenced in a study of blood T cell repertoires in COVID-19. Only in-frame clones appear in the TCRdb table, and some are missing; sequencing was by immunoSEQ multiplex PCR. The sample lists 250,000 to 350,000 clones, about 87% seen once, with about 6% in the top ten. The sequenced sample was peripheral blood. The receptors shown here come from a woman between 45 and 60 years old with COVID-19, enrolled during active disease.

This clone was detected once. CDR3 residues: CASSVSDRGTDTQYF. CDR3 DNA sequence: TGTGCCAGCAGCGTTTCCGACAGGGGCACAGATACGCAGTATTTT. The chain links TRBV9 to TRBJ2-3; TRBD1 matches at 7 bases. V was pared by 2 bases and J by 1 base, with 4 bases of the junction left unmatched. This CDR3 comprises 15 residues. Germline loops: CDR1 SGDLS, CDR2 YYNGEE.

The V gene is TRBV13, the J gene TRBJ2-7; TRBD2 matches 10 bases. The CDR3 consists of 16 residues. Per the germline V gene, CDR1 is PRHDT and CDR2 is FYEKMQ (reference sequence). Trimming cost V 5 bases and J 2 bases; bases outside gene matches: 9. The CDR3 sequence: CASSPGLAETAYEQYF. In DNA, the CDR3 is TGTGCCAGCAGCCCCGGACTAGCGGAAACCGCCTACGAGCAGTACTTC.

This clone has more than one count but fewer than ten. The DNA for the CDR3 is TGTGCCAGCAGACAGTATAGCGGGAGCAGCACAGATACGCAGTATTTT. Translated: CASRQYSGSSTDTQYF. The rearrangement links TRBV2 to TRBJ2-3; the match to TRBD2 covers 9 bases. The CDR3 sequence is 16 residues long. CDR1 and CDR2 from the germline V gene are SNHLY and FYNNEI. V was clipped by 6 bases and J by 0 bases; unmatched bases: 7.

The chain carries TRBV3-1 (or the pseudogene TRBV3-2) and TRBJ1-2, with 7 bases matching TRBD1. The germline V gene has CDR1 LGHDT and CDR2 YNNKEL (reference sequence). V trimming: 9 bases; J trimming: 4 bases; junction bases outside the gene matches: 8. The CDR3 consists of 13 residues. CDR3 amino acids: CASHRQGVYGYTF. In DNA, the CDR3 is TGTGCCAGTCATCGACAGGGAGTCTATGGCTACACCTTC.

As DNA, the CDR3 is TGTGCCAGCTCACCCCGAGGGAAGAACACTGAAGCTTTCTTT. Translation gives CASSPRGKNTEAFF. The genes are TRBV18 and TRBJ1-1; D is unresolved. Germline values: CDR1 KGHSH, CDR2 LQKENI. V was pared by 3 bases and J by 1 base, with 9 bases between. This CDR3 contains 14 residues.

This clone showed up just once. The rearrangement uses TRBV15 and TRBJ2-6; 7 bases fit TRBD1. There are 17 residues in the CDR3. V lost 1 base, J lost 4 bases, and 7 bases stayed unmatched. In germline, CDR1 is LNHNV, CDR2 YYDKDF (reference sequence). As DNA, the CDR3 is TGTGCCACCAGCAGAGGAGGACAGGCAACCGGGGCCAACGTCCTGACTTTC. Translating it yields CATSRGGQATGANVLTF.

The chain recombines TRBV30 with TRBJ2-1; D remains unclear. Germline V CDR1 and CDR2: GTSNPN, SVGIG (reference sequence). Trimming cost V 3 bases and J 0 bases, with 9 bases left between them. This CDR3 spans 14 amino acids. The CDR3 DNA reads as TGTGCCTGGAGCACATGGAGCTCCTACAATGAGCAGTTCTTC. This translates into CAWSTWSSYNEQFF.

The CDR3 bases are TGTGCCAGCAGCGTAACCGGGGACTACCTCGCCAACTACGAGCAGTACTTC. Translating it yields CASSVTGDYLANYEQYF. The chain uses TRBV9 and TRBJ2-7, with 7 positions matching TRBD2. CDR1 SGDLS and CDR2 YYNGEE come from the germline V gene. Trimming took 1 base from V and 3 from J; bases not matched to a gene: 13. The CDR3 consists of 17 residues.

The chain uses TRBV5-1 and TRBJ2-2; 9 nucleotides match TRBD2. Germline-derived CDR1 and CDR2 are SGHRS and YFSETQ. The CDR3 contains 18 residues. The ends lost 0 bases at V and 3 bases at J; junction bases unmatched: 9. The CDR3 here is CASSLEEAGGPYTGELFF. The DNA for the CDR3 is TGCGCCAGCAGCTTGGAAGAGGCGGGAGGGCCGTACACCGGGGAGCTGTTTTTT.

The chain uses TRBV19 and TRBJ2-3; D call uncertain. The CDR3 totals 11 residues. Trimming cost V 2 bases and J 8 bases, with 5 bases left between them. CDR1 and CDR2 (germline): LNHDA, SQIVND (reference sequence). The CDR3 reads CASSIRGTQYF. CDR3 coding DNA: TGTGCCAGTAGTATAAGAGGTACGCAGTATTTT.

The chain joins TRBV30 to TRBJ2-7; TRBD1 aligns across 7 bases. J was trimmed by 1 base and V by 0 bases; bases with no gene match: 6. The CDR3 length is 15 residues. Germline lookup yields CDR1 GTSNPN and CDR2 SVGIG (reference sequence). The CDR3 is CAWSVFGTESYEQYF. CDR3 DNA: TGTGCCTGGAGTGTATTCGGGACAGAATCCTACGAGCAGTACTTC.

The chain carries TRBV5-1 and TRBJ1-6; 10 bases match TRBD1. The V segment lost 4 bases and the J segment 8 bases; nucleotides outside the gene matches: 6. The CDR3 sequence is 15 residues long. Germline loops: CDR1 SGHRS, CDR2 YFSETQ. CDR3 residues: CASSAGQGLHSPLHF. CDR3 DNA: TGCGCCAGCAGCGCGGGACAGGGGTTGCATTCACCCCTCCACTTT.

This chain uses TRBV24-1 with TRBJ1-1, with 9 bases identical to TRBD1. V shed 7 bases, J shed 5 bases, and the junction held 10 bases outside the gene matches. CDR1 is KGHDR, CDR2 SFDVKD, per germline. The CDR3 extends over 15 amino acids. In DNA, the CDR3 is TGTGCCACCAGACCTTCTGGGACAGGGAGGACTGAAGCTTTCTTT. Amino acids: CATRPSGTGRTEAFF.

This chain uses TRBV2 with TRBJ2-3; D is unresolved. Trimming took off 6 bases at V and 0 bases at J, with 4 bases between the two ends. Germline-derived CDR1 and CDR2 are SNHLY and FYNNEI. CDR3 length: 12 amino acids. CDR3 sequence reads: CASSLSTDTQYF. The CDR3 DNA sequence: TGTGCCAGCAGCTTAAGCACAGATACGCAGTATTTT.

This chain links TRBV5-6 with TRBJ2-7; tentative D call: TRBD1 (6 bases). Germline loops: CDR1 SGHDT, CDR2 YYEEEE. V was pared by 1 base and J by 5 bases, with 13 bases between. The CDR3 is 14 residues long. The CDR3 coding sequence is TGTGCCAGCAGCTTGACAGGGATAGGGCACGAGCAGTACTTC. Protein sequence: CASSLTGIGHEQYF.